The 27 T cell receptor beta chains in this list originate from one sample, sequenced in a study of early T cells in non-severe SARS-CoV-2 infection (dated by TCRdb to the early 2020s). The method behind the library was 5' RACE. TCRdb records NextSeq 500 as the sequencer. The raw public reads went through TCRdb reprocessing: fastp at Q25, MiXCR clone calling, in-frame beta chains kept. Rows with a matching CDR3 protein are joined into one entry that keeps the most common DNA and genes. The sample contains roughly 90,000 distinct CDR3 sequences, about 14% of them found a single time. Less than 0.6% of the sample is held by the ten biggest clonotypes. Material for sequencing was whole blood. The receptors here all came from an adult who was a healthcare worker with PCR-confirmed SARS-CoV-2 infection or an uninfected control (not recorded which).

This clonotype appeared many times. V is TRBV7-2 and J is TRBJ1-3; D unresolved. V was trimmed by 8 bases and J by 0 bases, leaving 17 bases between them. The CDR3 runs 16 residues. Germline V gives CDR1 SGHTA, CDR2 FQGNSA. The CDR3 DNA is TGTGCCAGCGCCCGAAGTGGCAGCCCCTCTGGAAACACCATATATTTT. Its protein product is CASARSGSPSGNTIYF.

CDR3 in DNA: TGCAGTGCTTCCATACTTCCGGGCGCTCAGCCCCAGCATTTT. Its protein product is CSASILPGAQPQHF. The rearrangement uses TRBV20-1 and TRBJ1-5, with D hard to call. The germline gives CDR1 DFQATT, CDR2 SNEGSKA (reference sequence). The V end lost 5 bases, the J end lost 6 bases, and 17 bases lay between the germline ends. The CDR3 extends over 14 amino acids.

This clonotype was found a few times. Written as DNA, the CDR3 is TGTGCCAGCAGCTTGCAGGGGGGTCGAACCTACGAGCAGTACGTC. Its translation: CASSLQGGRTYEQYV. The V call is TRBV5-6, the J call TRBJ2-7; possibly TRBD1 for D (7 bases). This CDR3 region has 15 residues. Germline V gives CDR1 SGHDT, CDR2 YYEEEE. V shed 1 base and J shed 2 bases, with 13 bases lying between them.

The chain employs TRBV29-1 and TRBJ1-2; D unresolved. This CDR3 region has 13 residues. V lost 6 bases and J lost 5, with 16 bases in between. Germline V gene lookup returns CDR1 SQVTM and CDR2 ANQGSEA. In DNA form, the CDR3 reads TGCAGCGTGTCCGCGGGAGTCGGATATGGCTACACCTTC. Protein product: CSVSAGVGYGYTF.

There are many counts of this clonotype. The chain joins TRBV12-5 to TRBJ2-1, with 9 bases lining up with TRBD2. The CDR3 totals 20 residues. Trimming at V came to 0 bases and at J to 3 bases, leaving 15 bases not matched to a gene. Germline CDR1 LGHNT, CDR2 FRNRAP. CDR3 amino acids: CASGLVPGGVAGDHYNEQFF. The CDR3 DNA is TGTGCTAGTGGTTTGGTACCCGGCGGAGTAGCGGGGGACCACTACAATGAGCAGTTCTTC.

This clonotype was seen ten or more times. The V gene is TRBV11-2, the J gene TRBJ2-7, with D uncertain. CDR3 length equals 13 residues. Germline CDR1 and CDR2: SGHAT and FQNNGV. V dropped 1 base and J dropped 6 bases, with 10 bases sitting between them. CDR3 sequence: CASSLGLGREQYV. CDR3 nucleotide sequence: TGTGCCAGCAGCTTAGGGCTAGGACGCGAGCAGTACGTC.

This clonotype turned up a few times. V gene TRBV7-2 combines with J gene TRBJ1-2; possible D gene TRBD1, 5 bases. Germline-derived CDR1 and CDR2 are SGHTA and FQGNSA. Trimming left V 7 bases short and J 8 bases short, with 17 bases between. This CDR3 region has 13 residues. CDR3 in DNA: TGTGCCAGCACTCTCTTCCAGGGAAGAGGCTACACCTTC. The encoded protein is CASTLFQGRGYTF. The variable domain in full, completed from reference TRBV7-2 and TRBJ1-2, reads GAGVSQSPSNKVTEKGKDVELRCDPISGHTALYWYRQSLGQGLEFLIYFQGNSAPDKSGLPSDRFSAERTGGSVSTLTIQRTQQEDSAVYLCASTLFQGRGYTFGSGTRLTVV.

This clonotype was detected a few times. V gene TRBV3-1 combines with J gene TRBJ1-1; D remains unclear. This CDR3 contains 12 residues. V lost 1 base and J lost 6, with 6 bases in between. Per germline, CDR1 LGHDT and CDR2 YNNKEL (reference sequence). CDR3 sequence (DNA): TGTGCCAGCAGCCAAGCCGGTTCTGAAGCTTTCTTT. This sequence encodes CASSQAGSEAFF.

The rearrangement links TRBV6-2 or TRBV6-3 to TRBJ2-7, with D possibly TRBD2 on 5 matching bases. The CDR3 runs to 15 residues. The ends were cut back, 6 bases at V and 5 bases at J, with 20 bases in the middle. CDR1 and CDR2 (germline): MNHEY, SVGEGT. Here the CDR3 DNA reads TGTGCCAGCAGCCGCTGGACTGTTGGGTTGGACGAGCAGTACGTC. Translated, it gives CASSRWTVGLDEQYV.

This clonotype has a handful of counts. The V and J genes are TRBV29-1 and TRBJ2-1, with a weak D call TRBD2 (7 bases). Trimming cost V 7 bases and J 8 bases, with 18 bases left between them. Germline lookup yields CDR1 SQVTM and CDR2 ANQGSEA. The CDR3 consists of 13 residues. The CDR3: CSALRGRWDEQFF. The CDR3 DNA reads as TGCAGCGCCTTGCGGGGGCGCTGGGATGAGCAGTTCTTC.

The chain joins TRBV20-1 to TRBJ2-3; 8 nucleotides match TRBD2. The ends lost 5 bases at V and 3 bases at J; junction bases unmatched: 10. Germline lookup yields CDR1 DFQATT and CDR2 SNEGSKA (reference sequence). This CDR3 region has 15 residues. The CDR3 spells CSAFKYGGATDTQYF. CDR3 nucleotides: TGCAGTGCTTTTAAATACGGGGGGGCGACAGATACGCAGTATTTT.

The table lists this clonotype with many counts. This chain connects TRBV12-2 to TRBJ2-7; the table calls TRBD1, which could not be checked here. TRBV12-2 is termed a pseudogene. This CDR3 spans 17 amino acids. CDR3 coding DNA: TGTGCAAGTCGCTTAGCGCGGGACGGACCACCAGTATACGAGCAGTACGTC. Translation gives CASRLARDGPPVYEQYV.

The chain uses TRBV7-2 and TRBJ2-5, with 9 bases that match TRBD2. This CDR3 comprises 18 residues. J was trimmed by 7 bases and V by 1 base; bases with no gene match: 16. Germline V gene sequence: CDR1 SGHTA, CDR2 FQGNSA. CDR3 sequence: CASSLGGSSGGRFGTQYF. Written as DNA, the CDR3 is TGTGCCAGCAGCTTAGGTGGTAGTAGCGGGGGCCGTTTTGGGACCCAGTACTTC.

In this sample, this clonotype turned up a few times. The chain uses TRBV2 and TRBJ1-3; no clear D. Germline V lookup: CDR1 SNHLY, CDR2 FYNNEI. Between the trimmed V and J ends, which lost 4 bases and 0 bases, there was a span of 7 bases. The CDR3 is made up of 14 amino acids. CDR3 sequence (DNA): TGTGCCAGCAGTGGGCAGGTCTCTGGAAACACCATATATTTT. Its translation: CASSGQVSGNTIYF.

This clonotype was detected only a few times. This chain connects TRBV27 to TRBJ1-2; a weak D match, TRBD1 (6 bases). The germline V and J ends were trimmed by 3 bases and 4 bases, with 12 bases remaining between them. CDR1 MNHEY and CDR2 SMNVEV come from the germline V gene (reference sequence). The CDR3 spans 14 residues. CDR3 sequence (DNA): TGTGCCAGCAGTTTCCGATCAGGGGTCTATGGCTACACCTTC. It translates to CASSFRSGVYGYTF.

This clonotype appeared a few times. The CDR3 protein is CASSGRDRGLGTEAFF. The DNA of the CDR3 is TGTGCCAGCAGCGGGCGGGACAGGGGGCTTGGTACTGAAGCTTTCTTT. The chain has TRBV9 and TRBJ1-1, with 12 bases identical to TRBD1. J lost 5 bases, V lost 3 bases, and 8 bases had no gene match. Germline lookup yields CDR1 SGDLS and CDR2 YYNGEE. This CDR3 region has 16 residues.

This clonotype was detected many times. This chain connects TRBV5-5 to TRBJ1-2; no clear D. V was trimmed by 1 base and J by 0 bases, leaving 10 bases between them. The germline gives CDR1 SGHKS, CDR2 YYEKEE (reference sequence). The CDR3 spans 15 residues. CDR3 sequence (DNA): TGTGCCAGCAGCTTGAGTGGGGTCACTAACTATGGCTACACCTTC. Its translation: CASSLSGVTNYGYTF.

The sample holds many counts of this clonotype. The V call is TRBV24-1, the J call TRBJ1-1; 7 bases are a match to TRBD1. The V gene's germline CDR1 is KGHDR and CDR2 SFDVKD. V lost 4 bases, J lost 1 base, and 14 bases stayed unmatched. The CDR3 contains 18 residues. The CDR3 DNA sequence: TGTGCCACCAGTGACTCTACATCCGGGACAGCGAAGAACACTGAAGCTTTCTTT. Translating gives CATSDSTSGTAKNTEAFF.

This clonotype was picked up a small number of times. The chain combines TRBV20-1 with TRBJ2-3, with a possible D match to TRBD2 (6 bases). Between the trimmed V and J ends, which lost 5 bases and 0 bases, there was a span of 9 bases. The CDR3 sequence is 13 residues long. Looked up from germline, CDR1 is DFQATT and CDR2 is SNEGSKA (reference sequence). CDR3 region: CSASSGSTDTQYF. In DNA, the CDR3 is TGCAGTGCTTCGAGCGGGAGCACAGATACGCAGTATTTT.

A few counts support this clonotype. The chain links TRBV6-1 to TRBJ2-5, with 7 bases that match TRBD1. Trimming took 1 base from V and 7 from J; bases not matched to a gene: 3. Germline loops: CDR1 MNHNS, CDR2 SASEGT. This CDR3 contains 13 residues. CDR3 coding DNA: TGTGCCAGCAGTGAAGAGGGGGCTGCGACCCAGTACTTC. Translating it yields CASSEEGAATQYF.

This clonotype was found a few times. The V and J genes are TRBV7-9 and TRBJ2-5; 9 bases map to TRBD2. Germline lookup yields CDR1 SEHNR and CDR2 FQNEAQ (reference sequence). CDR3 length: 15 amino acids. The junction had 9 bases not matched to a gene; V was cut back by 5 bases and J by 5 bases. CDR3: CASSQLTSGRETQYF. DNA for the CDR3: TGTGCCAGCAGCCAATTGACTAGCGGTCGGGAGACCCAGTACTTC.

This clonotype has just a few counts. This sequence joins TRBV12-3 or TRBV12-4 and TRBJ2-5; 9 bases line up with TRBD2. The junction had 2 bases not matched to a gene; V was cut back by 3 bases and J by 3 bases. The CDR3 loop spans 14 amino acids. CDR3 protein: CASSLSSGEETQYF. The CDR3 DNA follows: TGTGCCAGCAGTTTGTCTAGCGGGGAAGAGACCCAGTACTTC.

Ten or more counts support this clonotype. CDR3 in DNA: TGTGCCAGCAGCCCCGGGACGGTGAATGAAAAACTGTTTTTT. Translation: CASSPGTVNEKLFF. This sequence joins TRBV7-2 and TRBJ1-4; tentative D call: TRBD1 (5 bases). This CDR3 has 14 amino acids. Germline CDR1 and CDR2: SGHTA and FQGNSA. The V gene lost 5 bases and the J gene lost 5 bases, with 12 bases spanning the gap. Full variable domain (outside the CDR3, taken from reference TRBV7-2 and TRBJ1-4): GAGVSQSPSNKVTEKGKDVELRCDPISGHTALYWYRQSLGQGLEFLIYFQGNSAPDKSGLPSDRFSAERTGGSVSTLTIQRTQQEDSAVYLCASSPGTVNEKLFFGSGTQLSVL.

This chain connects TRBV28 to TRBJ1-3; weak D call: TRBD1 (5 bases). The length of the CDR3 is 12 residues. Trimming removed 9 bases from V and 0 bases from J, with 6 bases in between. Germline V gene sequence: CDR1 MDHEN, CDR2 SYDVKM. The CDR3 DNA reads TGTGCCAGTACAGGCTCTGGAAACACCATATATTTT. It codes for CASTGSGNTIYF. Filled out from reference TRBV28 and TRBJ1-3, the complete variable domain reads DVKVTQSSRYLVKRTGEKVFLECVQDMDHENMFWYRQDPGLGLRLIYFSYDVKMKEKGDIPEGYSVSREKKERFSLILESASTNQTSMYLCASTGSGNTIYFGEGSWLTVV.

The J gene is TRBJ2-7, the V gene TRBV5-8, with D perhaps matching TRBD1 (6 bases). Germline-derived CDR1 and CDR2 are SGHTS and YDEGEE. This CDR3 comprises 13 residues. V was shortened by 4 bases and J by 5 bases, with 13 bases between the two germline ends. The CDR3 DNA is TGTGCCAGCAGCCCCCTTGAGGGGGACGAGCAGTACGTC. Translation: CASSPLEGDEQYV.

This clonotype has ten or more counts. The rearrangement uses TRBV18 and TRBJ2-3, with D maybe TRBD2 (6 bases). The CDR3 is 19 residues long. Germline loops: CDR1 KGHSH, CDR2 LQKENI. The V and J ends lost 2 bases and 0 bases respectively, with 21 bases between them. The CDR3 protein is CASSPILAGPVLSTDTQYF. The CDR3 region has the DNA TGTGCCAGCTCACCAATTTTGGCGGGGCCGGTTCTCAGCACAGATACGCAGTATTTT.

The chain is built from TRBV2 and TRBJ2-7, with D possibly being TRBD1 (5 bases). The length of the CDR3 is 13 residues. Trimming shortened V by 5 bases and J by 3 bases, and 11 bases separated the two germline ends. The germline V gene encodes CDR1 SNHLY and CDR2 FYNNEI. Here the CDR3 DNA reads TGTGCCAGCAGTATTGGACATGTCTACGAGCAGTACGTC. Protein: CASSIGHVYEQYV.